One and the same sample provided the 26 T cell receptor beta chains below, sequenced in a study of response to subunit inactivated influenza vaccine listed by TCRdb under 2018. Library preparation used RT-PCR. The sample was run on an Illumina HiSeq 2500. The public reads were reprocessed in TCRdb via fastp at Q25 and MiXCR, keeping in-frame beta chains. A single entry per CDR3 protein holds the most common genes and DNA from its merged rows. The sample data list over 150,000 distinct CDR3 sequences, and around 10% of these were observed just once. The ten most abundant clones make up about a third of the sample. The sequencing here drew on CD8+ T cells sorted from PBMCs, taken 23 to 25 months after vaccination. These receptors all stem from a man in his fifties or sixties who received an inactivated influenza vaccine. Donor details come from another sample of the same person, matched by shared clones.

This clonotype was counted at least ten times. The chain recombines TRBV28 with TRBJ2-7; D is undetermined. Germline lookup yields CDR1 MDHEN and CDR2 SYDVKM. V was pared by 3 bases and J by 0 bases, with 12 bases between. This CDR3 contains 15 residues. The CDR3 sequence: CASSFTLASSYEQYF. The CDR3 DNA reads TGTGCCAGCAGTTTTACCCTCGCGAGCTCCTACGAGCAGTACTTC. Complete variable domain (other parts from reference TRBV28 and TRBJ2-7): DVKVTQSSRYLVKRTGEKVFLECVQDMDHENMFWYRQDPGLGLRLIYFSYDVKMKEKGDIPEGYSVSREKKERFSLILESASTNQTSMYLCASSFTLASSYEQYFGPGTRLTVT.

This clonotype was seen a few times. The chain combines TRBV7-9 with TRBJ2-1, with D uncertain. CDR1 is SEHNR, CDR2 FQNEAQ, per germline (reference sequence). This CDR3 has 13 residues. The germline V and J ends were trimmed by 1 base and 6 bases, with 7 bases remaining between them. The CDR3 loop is CASSLDGSNEQFF. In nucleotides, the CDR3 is TGTGCCAGCAGCTTAGATGGATCCAATGAGCAGTTCTTC. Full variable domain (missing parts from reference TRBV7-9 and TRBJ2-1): DTGVSQNPRHKITKRGQNVTFRCDPISEHNRLYWYRQTLGQGPEFLTYFQNEAQLEKSRLLSDRFSAERPKGSFSTLEIQRTEQGDSAMYLCASSLDGSNEQFFGPGTRLTVL.

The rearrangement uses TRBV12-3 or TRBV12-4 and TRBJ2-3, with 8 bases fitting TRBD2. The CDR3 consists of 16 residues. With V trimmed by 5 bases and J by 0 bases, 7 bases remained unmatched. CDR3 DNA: TGTGCCAGCAGTAGCAATAGCGGGGCTAGCACAGATACGCAGTATTTT. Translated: CASSSNSGASTDTQYF.

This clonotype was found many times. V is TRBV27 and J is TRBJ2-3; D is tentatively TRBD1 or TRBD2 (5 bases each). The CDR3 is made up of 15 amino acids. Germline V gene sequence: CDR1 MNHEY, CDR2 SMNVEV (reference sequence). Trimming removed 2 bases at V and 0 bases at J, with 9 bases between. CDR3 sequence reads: CASSLGWDSTDTQYF. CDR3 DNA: TGTGCCAGCAGTTTAGGGTGGGACAGCACAGATACGCAGTATTTT.

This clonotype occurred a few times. The CDR3 coding sequence is TGTGCCAGCAGCCCTTCCCGGAGAGACTACGAGCAGTACTTC. Translating gives CASSPSRRDYEQYF. The chain links TRBV14 to TRBJ2-7; the D is unclear. The V and J ends lost 4 bases and 3 bases respectively, with 13 bases between them. Germline V gene data show CDR1 as SGHDN and CDR2 as FVKESK. This CDR3 spans 14 amino acids.

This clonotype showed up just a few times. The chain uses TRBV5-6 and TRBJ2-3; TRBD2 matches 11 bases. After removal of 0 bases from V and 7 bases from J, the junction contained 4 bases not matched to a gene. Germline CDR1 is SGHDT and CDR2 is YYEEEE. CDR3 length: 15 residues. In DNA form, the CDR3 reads TGTGCCAGCAGCTTGGTGGGACTAGCGGAGCATACGCAGTATTTT. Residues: CASSLVGLAEHTQYF.

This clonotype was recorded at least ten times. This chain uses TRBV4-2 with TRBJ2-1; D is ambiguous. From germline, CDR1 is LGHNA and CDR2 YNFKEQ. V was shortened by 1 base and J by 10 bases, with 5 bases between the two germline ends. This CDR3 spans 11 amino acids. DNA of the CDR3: TGTGCCAGCAGCCAAGTGGGGGAGCAGTTCTTC. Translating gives CASSQVGEQFF.

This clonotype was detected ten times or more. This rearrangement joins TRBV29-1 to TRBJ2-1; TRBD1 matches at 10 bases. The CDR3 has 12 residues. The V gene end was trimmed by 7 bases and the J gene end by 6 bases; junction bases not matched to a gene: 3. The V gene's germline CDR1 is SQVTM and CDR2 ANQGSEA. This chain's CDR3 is CSGGQGPNEQFF. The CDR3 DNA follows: TGCAGCGGGGGACAGGGGCCCAATGAGCAGTTCTTC.

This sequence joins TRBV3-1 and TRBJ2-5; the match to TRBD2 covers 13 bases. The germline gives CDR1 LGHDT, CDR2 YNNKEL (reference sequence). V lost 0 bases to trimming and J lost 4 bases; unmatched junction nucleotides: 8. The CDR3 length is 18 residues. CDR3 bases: TGTGCCAGCAGCCAAGAAGGCGGACTAGCGGGAGTGGCAGAGACCCAGTACTTC. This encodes CASSQEGGLAGVAETQYF.

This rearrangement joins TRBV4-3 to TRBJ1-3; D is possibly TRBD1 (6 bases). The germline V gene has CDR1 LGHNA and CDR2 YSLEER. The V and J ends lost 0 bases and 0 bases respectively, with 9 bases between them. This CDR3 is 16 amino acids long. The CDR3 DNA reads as TGCGCCAGCAGCCAAGACAGGGGCCACTCTGGAAACACCATATATTTT. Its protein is CASSQDRGHSGNTIYF.

CDR3 coding DNA: TGCGCCAGCAGCCAAGATCTTGACGGAATCACCGGGGAGCTGTTTTTT. Its protein product is CASSQDLDGITGELFF. The chain links TRBV4-3 to TRBJ2-2; D remains ambiguous. The germline V gene encodes CDR1 LGHNA and CDR2 YSLEER. The CDR3 contains 16 residues. Trimming left V 0 bases short and J 4 bases short, with 12 bases between.

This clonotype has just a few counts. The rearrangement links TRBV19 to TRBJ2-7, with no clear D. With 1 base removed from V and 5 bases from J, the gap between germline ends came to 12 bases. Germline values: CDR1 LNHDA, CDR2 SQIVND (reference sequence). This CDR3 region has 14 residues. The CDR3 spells CASSIGLGLDEQYF. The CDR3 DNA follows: TGTGCCAGTAGTATAGGGTTAGGGTTGGACGAGCAGTACTTC.

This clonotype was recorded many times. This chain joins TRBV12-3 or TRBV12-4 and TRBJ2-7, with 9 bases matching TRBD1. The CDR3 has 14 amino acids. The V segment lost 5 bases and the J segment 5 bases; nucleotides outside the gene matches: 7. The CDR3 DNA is TGTGCCAGCAGTATCTGGGACAGGGCACACGAGCAGTACTTC. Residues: CASSIWDRAHEQYF.

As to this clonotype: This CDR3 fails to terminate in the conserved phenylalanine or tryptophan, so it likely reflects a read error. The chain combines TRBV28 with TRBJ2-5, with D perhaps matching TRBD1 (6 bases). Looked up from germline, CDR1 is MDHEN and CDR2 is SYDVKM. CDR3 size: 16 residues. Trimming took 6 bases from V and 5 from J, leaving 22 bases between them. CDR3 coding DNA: TGTGCCAGCAGCCCCCCGCCGGGACAACGGAGGGAGACCCAGTACCTC. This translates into CASSPPPGQRRETQYL.

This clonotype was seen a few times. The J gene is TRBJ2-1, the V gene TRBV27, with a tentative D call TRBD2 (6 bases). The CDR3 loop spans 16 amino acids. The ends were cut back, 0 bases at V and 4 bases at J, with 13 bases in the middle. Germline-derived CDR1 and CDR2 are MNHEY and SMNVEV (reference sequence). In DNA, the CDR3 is TGTGCCAGCAGTTTATCGGTAGGACTACTATACAATGAGCAGTTCTTC. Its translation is CASSLSVGLLYNEQFF.

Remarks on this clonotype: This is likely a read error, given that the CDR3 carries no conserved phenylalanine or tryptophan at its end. The CDR3 sequence is CASSLPGETQYL. CDR3 coding DNA: TGTGCTAGCAGCTTACCAGGGGAGACCCAGTACCTC. The chain recombines TRBV7-7 with TRBJ2-5; tentatively, D is TRBD1 (5 bases). Per germline, CDR1 SSHAT and CDR2 FNYEAQ (reference sequence). The CDR3 runs to 12 residues.

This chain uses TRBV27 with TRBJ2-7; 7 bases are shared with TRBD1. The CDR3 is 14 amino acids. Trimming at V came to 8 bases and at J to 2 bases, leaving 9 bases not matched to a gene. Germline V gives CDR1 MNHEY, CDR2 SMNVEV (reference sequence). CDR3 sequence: CASGQWDRTYEQYF. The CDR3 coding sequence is TGTGCCAGCGGCCAATGGGACAGAACCTACGAGCAGTACTTC.

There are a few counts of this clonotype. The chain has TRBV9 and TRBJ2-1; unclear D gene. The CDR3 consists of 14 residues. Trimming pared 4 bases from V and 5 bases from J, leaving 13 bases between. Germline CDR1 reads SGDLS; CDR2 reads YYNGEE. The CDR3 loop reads CASSPEDPDNEQFF. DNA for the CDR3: TGTGCCAGCAGCCCAGAGGACCCCGACAATGAGCAGTTCTTC.

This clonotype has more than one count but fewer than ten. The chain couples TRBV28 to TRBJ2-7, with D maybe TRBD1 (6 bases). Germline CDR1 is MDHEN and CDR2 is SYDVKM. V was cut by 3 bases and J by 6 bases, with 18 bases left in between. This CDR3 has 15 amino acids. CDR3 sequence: CASSFLYKGVPEQYF. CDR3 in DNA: TGTGCCAGCAGTTTTTTGTACAAGGGGGTCCCCGAGCAGTACTTC. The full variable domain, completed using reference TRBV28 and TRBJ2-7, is DVKVTQSSRYLVKRTGEKVFLECVQDMDHENMFWYRQDPGLGLRLIYFSYDVKMKEKGDIPEGYSVSREKKERFSLILESASTNQTSMYLCASSFLYKGVPEQYFGPGTRLTVT.

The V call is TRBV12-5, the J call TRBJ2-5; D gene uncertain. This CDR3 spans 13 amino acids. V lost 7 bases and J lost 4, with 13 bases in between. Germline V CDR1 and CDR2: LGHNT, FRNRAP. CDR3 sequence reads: CASALEEGETQYF. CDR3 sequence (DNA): TGTGCTAGTGCCCTAGAGGAAGGAGAGACCCAGTACTTC.

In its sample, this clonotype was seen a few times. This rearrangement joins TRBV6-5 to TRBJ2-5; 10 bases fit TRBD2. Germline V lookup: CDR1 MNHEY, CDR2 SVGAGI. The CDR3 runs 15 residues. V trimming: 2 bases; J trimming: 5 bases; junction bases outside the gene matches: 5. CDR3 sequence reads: CASSYGTSESETQYF. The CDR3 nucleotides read TGTGCCAGCAGTTACGGGACTAGCGAGTCTGAGACCCAGTACTTC.

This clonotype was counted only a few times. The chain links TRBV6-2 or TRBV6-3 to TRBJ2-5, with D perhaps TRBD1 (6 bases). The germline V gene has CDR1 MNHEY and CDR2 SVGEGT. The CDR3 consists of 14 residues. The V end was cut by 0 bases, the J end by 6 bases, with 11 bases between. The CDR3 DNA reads TGTGCCAGCAGTTACTCGCCAGGGGAGAAGACCCAGTACTTC. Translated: CASSYSPGEKTQYF.

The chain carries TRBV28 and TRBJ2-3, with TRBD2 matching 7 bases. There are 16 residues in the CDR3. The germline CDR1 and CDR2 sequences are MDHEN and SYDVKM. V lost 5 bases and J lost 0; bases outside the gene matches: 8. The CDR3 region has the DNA TGTGCCAGCAGTGGCATAGCGGGCAGAAGCACAGATACGCAGTATTTT. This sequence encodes CASSGIAGRSTDTQYF. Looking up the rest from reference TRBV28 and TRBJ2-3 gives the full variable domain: DVKVTQSSRYLVKRTGEKVFLECVQDMDHENMFWYRQDPGLGLRLIYFSYDVKMKEKGDIPEGYSVSREKKERFSLILESASTNQTSMYLCASSGIAGRSTDTQYFGPGTRLTVL.

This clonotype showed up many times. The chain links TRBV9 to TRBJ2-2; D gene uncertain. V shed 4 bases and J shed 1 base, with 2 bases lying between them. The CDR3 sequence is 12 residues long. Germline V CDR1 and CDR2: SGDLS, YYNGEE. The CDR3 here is CASSQNTGELFF. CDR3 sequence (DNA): TGTGCCAGCAGCCAGAACACCGGGGAGCTGTTTTTT.

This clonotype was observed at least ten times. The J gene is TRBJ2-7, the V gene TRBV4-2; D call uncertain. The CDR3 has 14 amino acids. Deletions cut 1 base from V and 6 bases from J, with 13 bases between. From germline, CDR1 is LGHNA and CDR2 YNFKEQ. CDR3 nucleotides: TGTGCCAGCAGCCAAGGTCAAAACGATCCCGAGCAGTACTTC. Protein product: CASSQGQNDPEQYF.

CDR3 DNA sequence: TGTGCCAGCAGCCAAAGGACGGATACGCAGTATTTT. It is translated as CASSQRTDTQYF. The chain couples TRBV4-2 to TRBJ2-3; D is unclear. The CDR3 totals 12 residues. The V and J ends lost 2 bases and 6 bases respectively, with 6 bases between them. Germline CDR1 and CDR2: LGHNA and YNFKEQ.